This T cell receptor beta chain originates from a study of Ad26.COV2.S vaccination and SARS-CoV-2 variants. Study context: Each vaccinee took Ad26.COV2.S intramuscularly, once or twice 56 days apart.

The CDR3 runs to 13 residues. With 0 bases removed from V and 13 bases from J, the gap between germline ends came to 15 bases. Germline V gene sequence: CDR1 SQVTM, CDR2 ANQGSEA. The assay was immunoSEQ multiplex PCR, and TCRdb's table has in-frame clones only and misses some. This table has around 300,000 clones, roughly 90% appearing once. Treatment specified: roughly 19 received Ad26.COV2.S at low or high dose, single or two shots; roughly five received placebo; per-sample allocation not given. On day 63 after the first injection, vaccine and placebo recipients gave samples. Sequencing was performed on peripheral blood, taken in a trial of Ad26.COV2.S vaccine versus placebo. This receptor was taken from a person between 18 and 59 years old who received the Ad26.COV2.S COVID-19 vaccine or a placebo. V gene TRBV29-1 combines with J gene TRBJ1-4; no firm D call. The CDR3 region is CSVEDSKEYGLFF. The DNA for the CDR3 is TGCAGCGTTGAAGACAGTAAGGAATATGGACTGTTTTTT.